These 7 T cell receptor beta chains originate from one sample sequenced in a study of blood T cell repertoires in COVID-19. TCRdb keeps only in-frame clones here, not all; method: immunoSEQ multiplex PCR. The data show fewer than 450,000 clones, around 86% seen once. The sample comprised peripheral blood. Every receptor here comes from a woman aged 50 to 60 with COVID-19, enrolled during active disease.

This clone turned up a few times. The V and J genes are TRBV19 and TRBJ2-1, with D perhaps matching TRBD2 (6 bases). This CDR3 contains 17 residues. V was cut by 1 base and J by 0 bases, with 13 bases left in between. Germline V gene lookup returns CDR1 LNHDA and CDR2 SQIVND (reference sequence). This CDR3 reads CASSIGWRGRSYNEQFF. CDR3 in DNA: TGTGCCAGTAGTATAGGATGGCGGGGCCGCTCCTACAATGAGCAGTTCTTC.

V is TRBV7-2 and J is TRBJ2-7; 8 bases fit TRBD2. The CDR3 spans 15 residues. Germline values: CDR1 SGHTA, CDR2 FQGNSA. V lost 0 bases to trimming and J lost 3 bases; unmatched junction nucleotides: 4. CDR3 bases: TGTGCCAGCAGCTTAGCGGTGCGGGAGGTCTACGAGCAGTACTTC. Protein product: CASSLAVREVYEQYF. The full variable domain, rest sourced from reference TRBV7-2 and TRBJ2-7, is GAGVSQSPSNKVTEKGKDVELRCDPISGHTALYWYRQSLGQGLEFLIYFQGNSAPDKSGLPSDRFSAERTGGSVSTLTIQRTQQEDSAVYLCASSLAVREVYEQYFGPGTRLTVT.

V is TRBV4-1 and J is TRBJ1-4; TRBD1 agrees at 10 bases. Germline V gives CDR1 MGHRA, CDR2 YSYEKL. The CDR3 totals 17 residues. V trimming: 4 bases; J trimming: 5 bases; junction bases outside the gene matches: 10. CDR3 nucleotides: TGCGCCAGCAGCCGACAGGGACAGGGGTCGATAAATGAAAAACTGTTTTTT. It is translated as CASSRQGQGSINEKLFF.

CDR3 protein: CSASPGAGGKVEQFF. Written as DNA, the CDR3 is TGCAGTGCTAGTCCAGGAGCGGGAGGAAAGGTTGAGCAGTTCTTC. This rearrangement joins TRBV20-1 to TRBJ2-1, with 9 bases identical to TRBD2. The V gene's germline CDR1 is DFQATT and CDR2 SNEGSKA (reference sequence). With V trimmed by 3 bases and J by 9 bases, 12 bases remained unmatched. The CDR3 consists of 15 residues.

The V call is TRBV3-1 (or the pseudogene TRBV3-2), the J call TRBJ1-2; D remains ambiguous. Trimming removed 4 bases from V and 4 bases from J, with 10 bases in between. This CDR3 has 13 amino acids. CDR1 and CDR2 from the germline V gene are LGHDT and YNNKEL (reference sequence). The CDR3 DNA reads as TGTGCCAGCAGCCTGGACGGGGTCTATGGCTACACCTTC. Translation gives CASSLDGVYGYTF.

The chain has TRBV30 and TRBJ2-3; possible D gene TRBD1, 6 bases. The germline CDR1 and CDR2 sequences are GTSNPN and SVGIG (reference sequence). Trimming stripped 4 bases from V and 4 bases from J, with 12 bases between. The CDR3 consists of 13 residues. The CDR3 nucleotides are TGTGCCTGGACCAGGGGATTCCCAGATACGCAGTATTTT. Its translation: CAWTRGFPDTQYF.

The rearrangement links TRBV4-1 to TRBJ2-7, with D unclear. Germline assignment: CDR1 MGHRA and CDR2 YSYEKL. The CDR3 has 13 residues. The germline V and J ends were trimmed by 3 bases and 3 bases, with 9 bases remaining between them. The CDR3 is CASSHRLDYEQYF. CDR3 DNA: TGCGCCAGCAGCCATAGACTGGACTACGAGCAGTACTTC.